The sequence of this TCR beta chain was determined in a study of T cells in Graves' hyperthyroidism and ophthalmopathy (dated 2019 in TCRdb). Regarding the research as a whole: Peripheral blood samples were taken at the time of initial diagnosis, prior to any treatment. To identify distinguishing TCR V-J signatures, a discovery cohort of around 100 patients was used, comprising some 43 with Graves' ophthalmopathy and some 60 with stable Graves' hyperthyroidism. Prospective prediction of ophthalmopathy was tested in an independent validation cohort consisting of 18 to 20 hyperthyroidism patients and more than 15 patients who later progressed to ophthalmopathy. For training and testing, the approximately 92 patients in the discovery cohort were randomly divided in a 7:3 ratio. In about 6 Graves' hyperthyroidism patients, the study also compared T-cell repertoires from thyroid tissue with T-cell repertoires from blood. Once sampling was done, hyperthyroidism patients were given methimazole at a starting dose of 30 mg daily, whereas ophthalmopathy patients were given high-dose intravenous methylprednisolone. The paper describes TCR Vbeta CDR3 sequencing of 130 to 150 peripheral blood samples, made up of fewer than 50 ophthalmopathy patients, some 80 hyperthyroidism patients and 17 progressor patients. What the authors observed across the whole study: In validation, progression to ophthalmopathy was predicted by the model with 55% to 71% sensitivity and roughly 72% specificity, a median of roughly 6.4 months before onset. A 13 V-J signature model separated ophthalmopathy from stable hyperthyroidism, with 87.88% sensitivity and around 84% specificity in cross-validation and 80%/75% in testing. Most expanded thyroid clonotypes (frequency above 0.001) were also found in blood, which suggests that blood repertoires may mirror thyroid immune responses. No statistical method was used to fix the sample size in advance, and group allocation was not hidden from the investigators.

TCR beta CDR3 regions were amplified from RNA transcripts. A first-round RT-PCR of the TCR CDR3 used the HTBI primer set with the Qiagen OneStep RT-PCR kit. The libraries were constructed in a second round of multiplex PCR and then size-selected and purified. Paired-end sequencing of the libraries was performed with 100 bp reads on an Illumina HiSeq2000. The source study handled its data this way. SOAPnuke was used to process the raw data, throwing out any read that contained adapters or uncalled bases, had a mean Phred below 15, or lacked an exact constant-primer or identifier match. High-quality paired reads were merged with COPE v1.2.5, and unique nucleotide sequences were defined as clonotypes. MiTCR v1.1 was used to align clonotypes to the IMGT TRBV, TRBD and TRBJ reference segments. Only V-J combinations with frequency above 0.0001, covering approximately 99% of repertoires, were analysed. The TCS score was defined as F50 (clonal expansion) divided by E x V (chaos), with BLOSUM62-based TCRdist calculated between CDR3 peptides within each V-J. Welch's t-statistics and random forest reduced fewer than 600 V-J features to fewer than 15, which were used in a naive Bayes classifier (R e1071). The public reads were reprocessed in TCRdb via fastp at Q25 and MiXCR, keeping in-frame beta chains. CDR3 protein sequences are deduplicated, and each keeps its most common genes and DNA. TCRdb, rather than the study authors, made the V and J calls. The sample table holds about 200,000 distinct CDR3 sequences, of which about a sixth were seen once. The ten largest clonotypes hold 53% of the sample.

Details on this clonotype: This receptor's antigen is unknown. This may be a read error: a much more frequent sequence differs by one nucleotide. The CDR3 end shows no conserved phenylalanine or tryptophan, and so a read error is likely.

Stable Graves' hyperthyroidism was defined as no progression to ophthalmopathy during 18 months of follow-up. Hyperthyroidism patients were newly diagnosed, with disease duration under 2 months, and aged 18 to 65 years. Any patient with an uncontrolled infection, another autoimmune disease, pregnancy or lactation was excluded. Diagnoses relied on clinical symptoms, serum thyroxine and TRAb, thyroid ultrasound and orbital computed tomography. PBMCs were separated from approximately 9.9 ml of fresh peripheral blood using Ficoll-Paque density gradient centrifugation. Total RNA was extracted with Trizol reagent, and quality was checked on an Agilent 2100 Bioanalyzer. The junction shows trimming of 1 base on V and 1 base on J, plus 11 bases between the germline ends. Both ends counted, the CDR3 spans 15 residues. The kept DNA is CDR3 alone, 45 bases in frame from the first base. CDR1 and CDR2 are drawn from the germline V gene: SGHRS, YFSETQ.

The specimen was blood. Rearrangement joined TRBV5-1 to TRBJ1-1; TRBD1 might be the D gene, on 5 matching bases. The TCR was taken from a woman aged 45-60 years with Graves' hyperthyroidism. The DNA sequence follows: TGCGCCAGCAGCTTGTTCGGGACGGAGAACACTGAAGCTTTCTCT. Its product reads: CASSLFGTENTEAFS.